This TCR beta chain was profiled in a study of beta chain features in type 1 diabetes. The study reverse transcribed the entire isolated RNA, so it sequenced expressed TCRB transcripts. Using immunoSEQ multiplex PCR, the repertoire was profiled, and TCRdb retains in-frame clones only, with some absent. The data show about 290,000 clones, 7.5% to 9.5% seen once. Germline V CDR1 and CDR2: MNHEY, SVGAGI. This CDR3 has 15 residues. Trimming left V 4 bases short and J 8 bases short, with 18 bases between. The genes are TRBV6-5 and TRBJ2-1; D might be TRBD1 (5 bases). The sequence derives from a young woman in good health. Sequences were obtained from central memory CD4+ T cells from blood. Written as DNA, the CDR3 is TGTGCCAGCAGTTTCAGGGTGGGATGGAGCGATGAGCAGTTCTTC. Its translation: CASSFRVGWSDEQFF.